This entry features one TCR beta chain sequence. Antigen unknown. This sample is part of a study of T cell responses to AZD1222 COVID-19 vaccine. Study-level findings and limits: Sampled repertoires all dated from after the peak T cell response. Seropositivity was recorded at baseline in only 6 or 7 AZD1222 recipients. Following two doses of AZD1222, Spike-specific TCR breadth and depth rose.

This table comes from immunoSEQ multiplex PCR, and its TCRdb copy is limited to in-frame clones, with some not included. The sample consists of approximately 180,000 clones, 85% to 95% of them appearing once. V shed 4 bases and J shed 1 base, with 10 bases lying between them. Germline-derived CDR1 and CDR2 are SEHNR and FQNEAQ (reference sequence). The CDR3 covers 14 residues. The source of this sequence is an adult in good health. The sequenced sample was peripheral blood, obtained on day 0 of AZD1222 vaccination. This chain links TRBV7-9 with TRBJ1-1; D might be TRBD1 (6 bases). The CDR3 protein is CASSSGQQNTEAFF. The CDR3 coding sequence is TGTGCCAGCAGCTCAGGACAGCAGAACACTGAAGCTTTCTTT.